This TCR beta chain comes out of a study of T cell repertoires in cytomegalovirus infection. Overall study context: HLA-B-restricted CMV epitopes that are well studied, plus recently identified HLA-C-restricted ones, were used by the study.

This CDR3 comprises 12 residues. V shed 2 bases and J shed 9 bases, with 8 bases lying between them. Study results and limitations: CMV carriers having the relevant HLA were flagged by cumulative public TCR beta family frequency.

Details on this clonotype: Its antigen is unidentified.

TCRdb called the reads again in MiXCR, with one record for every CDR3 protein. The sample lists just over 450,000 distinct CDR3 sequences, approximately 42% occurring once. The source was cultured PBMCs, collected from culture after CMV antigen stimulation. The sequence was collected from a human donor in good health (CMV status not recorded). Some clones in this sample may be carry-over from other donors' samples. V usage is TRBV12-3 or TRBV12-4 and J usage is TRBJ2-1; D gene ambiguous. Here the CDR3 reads CASSLTLGEQFF. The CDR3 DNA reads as TGTGCCAGCAGTTTAACTCTTGGTGAGCAGTTCTTC.